Listed below are T cell receptor beta chains from one sample, sequenced in a study of molecular identifiers for immune sequencing clone quantification. Each CDR3 protein is one row after TCRdb ran MiXCR on the PCR reads. Of approximately 550,000 distinct CDR3 sequences in the sample, around a fifth were seen once. Sequenced input: naive CD8+ T cells from blood, with Jurkat cell RNA spiked in. All receptors derive from a human donor in good health. Some libraries in this study had Jurkat cell RNA spiked in. Both conserved end residues are part of each CDR3. Each record gives: J gene, D gene, V gene, CDR3 protein. A D gene is named only where the DNA matches it firmly.

J gene: TRBJ2-7
D gene: TRBD1
V gene: TRBV9
CDR3 protein: CASSVWGQGANEQYF

J gene: TRBJ2-5
D gene: -
V gene: TRBV28
CDR3 protein: CASSLLWAQETQYF

J gene: TRBJ1-5
D gene: -
V gene: TRBV13
CDR3 protein: CASSLGKVLRPQRF

J gene: TRBJ2-7
D gene: -
V gene: TRBV12-3/TRBV12-4
CDR3 protein: CASSFLGVAYEQYF

J gene: TRBJ2-1
D gene: -
V gene: TRBV29-1
CDR3 protein: CSVAPRVVNEQFF

J gene: TRBJ2-5
D gene: -
V gene: TRBV6-5
CDR3 protein: CASSYWAEQETQYF

J gene: TRBJ2-1
D gene: -
V gene: TRBV28
CDR3 protein: CASSFPQPPTYNDQFF

J gene: TRBJ2-7
D gene: -
V gene: TRBV27
CDR3 protein: CASSPTGFSYEQYF

J gene: TRBJ1-1
D gene: -
V gene: TRBV10-1
CDR3 protein: CASSDTDGDTEAFF

J gene: TRBJ1-5
D gene: -
V gene: TRBV19
CDR3 protein: CASSIIGEAGNQPQHF

J gene: TRBJ1-2
D gene: -
V gene: TRBV13
CDR3 protein: CASSSRTNGYTF

J gene: TRBJ1-1
D gene: -
V gene: TRBV20-1
CDR3 protein: CSARDFRQRNTEAFF

J gene: TRBJ2-1
D gene: TRBD2
V gene: TRBV4-1
CDR3 protein: CASSQDGAGVMGNEQFF

J gene: TRBJ1-1
D gene: -
V gene: TRBV11-2
CDR3 protein: CASTSQLGAWTEAFF

J gene: TRBJ1-1
D gene: -
V gene: TRBV2
CDR3 protein: CARTNLNTEAFF

J gene: TRBJ2-7
D gene: -
V gene: TRBV7-9
CDR3 protein: CASSLGVTSSYEQYF

J gene: TRBJ2-7
D gene: -
V gene: TRBV5-6
CDR3 protein: CASSLSGPEEQYF

J gene: TRBJ1-4
D gene: -
V gene: TRBV6-5
CDR3 protein: CASSRAAASDGDEKLFF

J gene: TRBJ1-2
D gene: -
V gene: TRBV4-1
CDR3 protein: CASSQEPGAVGYTF

J gene: TRBJ1-1
D gene: -
V gene: TRBV11-2
CDR3 protein: CASTENQNTEAFF

J gene: TRBJ2-7
D gene: -
V gene: TRBV7-9
CDR3 protein: CASSPERSEQYF

J gene: TRBJ2-3
D gene: TRBD2
V gene: TRBV11-2
CDR3 protein: CASSPTGTSFGGVWAYDTQYF

J gene: TRBJ2-7
D gene: -
V gene: TRBV14
CDR3 protein: CASSQPTGLREQYF

J gene: TRBJ1-1
D gene: TRBD1
V gene: TRBV6-5
CDR3 protein: CASRVGGFTEAFF

J gene: TRBJ1-5
D gene: -
V gene: TRBV6-2/TRBV6-3
CDR3 protein: CASSYVGQPQHF

J gene: TRBJ2-1
D gene: -
V gene: TRBV7-9
CDR3 protein: CASSHSVSGLLSYNEQFF

J gene: TRBJ2-7
D gene: TRBD1
V gene: TRBV28
CDR3 protein: CASSRTGASYEQYF

J gene: TRBJ1-5
D gene: -
V gene: TRBV30
CDR3 protein: CAWSVDSNQPQHF

J gene: TRBJ2-1
D gene: -
V gene: TRBV4-3
CDR3 protein: CASSQKRLSSYNEQFF

J gene: TRBJ2-7
D gene: -
V gene: TRBV7-2
CDR3 protein: CASSPPIQAEYSYEQYF

J gene: TRBJ1-2
D gene: TRBD1
V gene: TRBV5-5
CDR3 protein: CASSPTRDRDHYGYTF

J gene: TRBJ1-6
D gene: -
V gene: TRBV27
CDR3 protein: CASSLLRGGRSPLNSPLHF

J gene: TRBJ2-2
D gene: -
V gene: TRBV27
CDR3 protein: CASSSGAFGGELFF

J gene: TRBJ1-6
D gene: -
V gene: TRBV19
CDR3 protein: CASSDNPGSVAYNSPLHF

J gene: TRBJ1-2
D gene: TRBD1
V gene: TRBV5-4
CDR3 protein: CASSYTGTGAFGYTF

J gene: TRBJ2-7
D gene: TRBD2
V gene: TRBV20-1
CDR3 protein: CSARDPHSGTPLRSYEQYF

J gene: TRBJ2-7
D gene: TRBD2
V gene: TRBV5-6
CDR3 protein: CASGRGSSYEQYF

J gene: TRBJ2-3
D gene: -
V gene: TRBV7-9
CDR3 protein: CASSSTGDTQYF

J gene: TRBJ1-2
D gene: -
V gene: TRBV27
CDR3 protein: CASSFDTYYGYTF

J gene: TRBJ1-4
D gene: -
V gene: TRBV5-1
CDR3 protein: CASRRDGRNEKLFF

J gene: TRBJ1-6
D gene: TRBD1
V gene: TRBV4-3
CDR3 protein: CASSQDRETGANSPLHF

J gene: TRBJ1-2
D gene: TRBD1
V gene: TRBV29-1
CDR3 protein: CSVDSGGYLGYTF

J gene: TRBJ2-7
D gene: -
V gene: TRBV29-1
CDR3 protein: CSVETGSQYEQYF

J gene: TRBJ1-1
D gene: -
V gene: TRBV3-1
CDR3 protein: CASSPPWGSEAFF

J gene: TRBJ1-4
D gene: -
V gene: TRBV29-1
CDR3 protein: CSVYSGDEKLFF

J gene: TRBJ2-7
D gene: -
V gene: TRBV30
CDR3 protein: CAWSITYEQYF

J gene: TRBJ2-3
D gene: TRBD2
V gene: TRBV29-1
CDR3 protein: CSVPGAGGSDTQYF

J gene: TRBJ1-4
D gene: -
V gene: TRBV4-1
CDR3 protein: CASSQDLGGVTEKLFF

J gene: TRBJ2-7
D gene: TRBD2
V gene: TRBV7-8
CDR3 protein: CASSLSPPGLSYEQYF

J gene: TRBJ2-7
D gene: -
V gene: TRBV27
CDR3 protein: CASSLSGVYRYEQYF

J gene: TRBJ2-5
D gene: TRBD1
V gene: TRBV7-3
CDR3 protein: CASSLTGQGYKETQYF

J gene: TRBJ2-5
D gene: -
V gene: TRBV7-6
CDR3 protein: CASSLGSPRETQYF

J gene: TRBJ2-3
D gene: -
V gene: TRBV7-7
CDR3 protein: CASSLGPATDTQYF

J gene: TRBJ1-6
D gene: -
V gene: TRBV12-3/TRBV12-4
CDR3 protein: CASSRWDLGNSPLHF

J gene: TRBJ2-1
D gene: -
V gene: TRBV11-2
CDR3 protein: CASNPGVKVGYNEQFF

J gene: TRBJ2-5
D gene: TRBD2
V gene: TRBV7-9
CDR3 protein: CASSLGVGLAAKTQYF

J gene: TRBJ1-2
D gene: TRBD1
V gene: TRBV6-5
CDR3 protein: CASSHPPRGQYYGYTF

J gene: TRBJ2-5
D gene: -
V gene: TRBV4-1
CDR3 protein: CASSPPRGTGTQETQYF

J gene: TRBJ2-3
D gene: TRBD2
V gene: TRBV6-1
CDR3 protein: CASSALGLAPSTDTQYF